This T cell receptor beta chain was recorded in a study of shared clonotypes between healthy human individuals (TCRdb year 2020). Context from the whole study: The cohort comprised two women and three men aged 18 to 49 years. For each donor, CD4 naive and CD4 memory were each given three plates, CD8 naive was given two plates, and CD8 memory was given one plate. The study deeply sequenced blood TCR repertoires of 5 or 6 healthy adults to estimate repertoire size and the extent of clonotype sharing between individuals. Libraries were prepared and TCR repertoires were sequenced by different laboratories using diverse techniques, in order to increase sequencing depth and limit assay-specific biases. Per donor, leukapheresis produced somewhere between about 0.85 and 8.9 billion PBMCs.

As concerns this clone: Its target antigen remains unknown. No much larger clone is present one base from it, and per-base qualities are unavailable.

Summary of the overall study and its limitations: Sharing across a few donors was observed for approximately 5% of naive CD4, 3.5% of naive CD8, 2% to 2.5% of memory CD4, and about 0.4% of memory CD8 clonotypes. Based on pairwise subsampling, the degree of clonotype sharing among donors was expected to be affected by sequencing depth. Sampling was restricted to blood, and TCR repertoires in tissues likely differ from the TCR repertoires found in blood. Compared with non-shared clonotypes, the clonotypes found in all four sorted-subset donors had higher generation probabilities. Rarefaction of sorted-subset datasets indicated incomplete sequencing despite the large sequencing depth. Larger estimated clonotype richness was generally found for naive subsets than for memory subsets. The genetic and exposure-history diversity represented was limited by the small number of donors.

CD8 naive samples were CD45RO-negative cells positively selected for CCR7, giving a CD45RA+CCR7+ population that excluded TemRA cells. Healthy HIV-negative adults with no recently reported acute infections or vaccinations were included as donors. Only Caucasian adults living in Nashville, Tennessee, USA were represented among the donors. Blood was collected by leukapheresis, and PBMCs were isolated by Ficoll-Histopaque density gradient centrifugation and then cryopreserved in liquid nitrogen vapor phase. Analytical flow cytometry was used to check the purity and quantity of each magnetically sorted T cell population. Each sorted fraction had its genomic DNA isolated and then quantified by UV absorbance on a Nanodrop 2000c. The germline V gene (reference sequence) supplies CDR1 MNHEY and CDR2 SMNVEV. V gives up 7 bases and J gives up 3 bases, and the segment between their germline ends measures 5 bases. Reading from cysteine to phenylalanine, the CDR3 counts 11 amino acids. Only the CDR3 part of the read is kept: 33 bases, read in frame from the first base.

TCR CDR3 regions were amplified from genomic DNA by multiplex PCR using the deep immunoSEQ assay. For each cell subset, the extracted genomic DNA was distributed evenly across all wells of several immunoSEQ 96-well plates, and each plate served as one replicate. Each replicate PCR for sorted subsets received roughly 0.2 ug genomic DNA, equal to roughly 30,000 T cell genomes. Purified libraries were measured with a Qubit 3.0 fluorometer, size-checked on a Bioanalyzer 2100, and measured again with the KAPA Library Quantification kit. Every immunoSEQ 96-well plate was sequenced on a dedicated single-read 150-cycle Illumina NextSeq 550 flow cell. The authors' pipeline ran thus. Because only junctional sequences without quality scores were contained in the immunoSEQ output, filtering matching that applied to full-length reads could not be performed. Sequences were annotated with PyIR, a Python wrapper for IgBLAST v1.9, using IMGT germline references to assign V/J genes and CDR3. Reads were filtered out if the reads had weak V/J assignments (E-value above 1e-6), no CDR3, stop codons, out-of-frame junctions, or ambiguous translated residues. V3J clonotypes were defined by identical inferred V gene, J gene, and CDR3 amino acid sequence. The percentage overlap between two repertoires was calculated by dividing the number of shared unique clonotypes by the size of the smaller repertoire. Richness of each repertoire was evaluated using RTK rarefaction, the Chao1 estimator, and Recon v2.1 estimates of unobserved clonotypes. Generation probabilities for all TCRbeta clonotypes obtained by the gDNA method from four donors were computed using OLGA. What TCRdb holds here is the immuneACCESS table cut down to in-frame rearrangements. Part of the clones is not present; checked against another copy, under half of the missing clones reflect an unresolved V gene, and the others are unexplained. Clone size and the V and J calls come from that table; the DNA yielded D and trimming. The sample data list just over 2,000,000 clones, and over 85% of these were observed just once. The ten largest account for around 1.1% of the sample.

This clonotype originated in a young man in good health. The V and J genes are TRBV27 and TRBJ2-3, with the D gene not confidently named. Sample: naive CD8+ T cells sorted from blood. The meaning of the sample's cell subset or site label: CD45RA+CCR7+. The CDR3 loop reads CASKSTDTQYF. The sequence in DNA is TGTGCCAGCAAGTCGACAGATACGCAGTATTTT.